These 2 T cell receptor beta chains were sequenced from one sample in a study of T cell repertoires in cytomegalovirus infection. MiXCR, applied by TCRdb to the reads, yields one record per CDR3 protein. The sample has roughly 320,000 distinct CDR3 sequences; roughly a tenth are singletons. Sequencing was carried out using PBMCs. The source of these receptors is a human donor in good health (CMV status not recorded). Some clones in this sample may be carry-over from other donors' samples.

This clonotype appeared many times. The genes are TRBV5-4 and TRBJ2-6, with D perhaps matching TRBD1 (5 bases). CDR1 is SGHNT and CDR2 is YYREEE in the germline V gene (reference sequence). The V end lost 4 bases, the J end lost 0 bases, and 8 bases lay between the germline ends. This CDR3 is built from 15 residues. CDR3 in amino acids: CASSVDNSGANVLTF. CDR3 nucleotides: TGTGCCAGCAGCGTGGACAACTCTGGGGCCAACGTCCTGACTTTC. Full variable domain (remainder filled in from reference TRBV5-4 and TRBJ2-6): ETGVTQSPTHLIKTRGQQVTLRCSSQSGHNTVSWYQQALGQGPQFIFQYYREEENGRGNFPPRFSGLQFPNYSSELNVNALELDDSALYLCASSVDNSGANVLTFGAGSRLTVL.

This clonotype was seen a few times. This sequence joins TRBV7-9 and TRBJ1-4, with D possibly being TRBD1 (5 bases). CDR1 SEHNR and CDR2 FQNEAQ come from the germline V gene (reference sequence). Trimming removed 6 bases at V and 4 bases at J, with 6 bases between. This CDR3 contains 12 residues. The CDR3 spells CASRGVNEKLFF. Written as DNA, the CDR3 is TGTGCCAGCAGGGGGGTTAATGAAAAACTGTTTTTT. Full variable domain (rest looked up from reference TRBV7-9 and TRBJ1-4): DTGVSQNPRHKITKRGQNVTFRCDPISEHNRLYWYRQTLGQGPEFLTYFQNEAQLEKSRLLSDRFSAERPKGSFSTLEIQRTEQGDSAMYLCASRGVNEKLFFGSGTQLSVL.